This T cell receptor (beta chain) was retrieved from a study of shared clonotypes between healthy human individuals. The donors were all Caucasian adults (living in Nashville, Tennessee). The material for each subset, its genomic DNA, was split evenly across several immunoSEQ plates. TCRdb keeps only in-frame clones here, not all; method: immunoSEQ multiplex PCR. The profile shows approximately 1.5 million clones, 97% to 99% of them singletons. As concerns this clone: The target antigen is unknown. One end of the junction is discordant with germline, which a read error may explain.

From germline, CDR1 is GTSNPN and CDR2 SVGIG (reference sequence). CDR3 size: 11 residues. Study findings and constraints: Sorted-subset samples were not fully sequenced, rarefaction indicated.

Input material: naive CD4+ T cells sorted from blood. Subset: CD45RA+ positively selected. The chain employs TRBV30 and TRBJ2-1; TRBD2 aligns across 8 bases. This TCR was recovered from a man between 25 and 39 years old in good health. CDR3 sequence (DNA): TGTGCCTGGAACCTAGCGGGTATCGCGGTCTTC. Translation: CAWNLAGIAVF.